The 27 T cell receptor beta chains below come from one sample, sequenced in a study of T-cell memory formation after mild COVID-19 (dated by TCRdb to the early 2020s). Library creation used 5' RACE. Sequencing took place on an Illumina NovaSeq 6000. TCRdb passed the public sequencing reads through fastp at Q25 and MiXCR, retaining productive beta sequences. CDR3 protein duplicates are merged, each entry listing the most common genes and DNA. For this sample the table gives about 100,000 distinct CDR3 sequences, of which 11% were detected only once. 40% of the sample goes to the ten largest clones. The sequenced sample was PBMCs or a T cell subset sorted from them (not recorded which). The receptors derive from a young man who had mild COVID-19 (a few samples of this study predate the infection). The sample titles of this study are shuffled in the database, so cell type and time point are left out; the donor was told from shared clones.

This clonotype was seen more than once but under ten times. The V gene is TRBV20-1, the J gene TRBJ1-1, with 9 positions matching TRBD1. CDR1 and CDR2 from the germline V gene are DFQATT and SNEGSKA (reference sequence). V shed 0 bases and J 5 bases; nucleotides not matched to a gene: 7. The CDR3 has 15 residues. The DNA for the CDR3 is TGCAGTGCTAGAGAATGGGACAGGGCTCGGACTGAAGCTTTCTTT. The encoded protein is CSAREWDRARTEAFF.

The rearrangement links TRBV7-6 to TRBJ2-7; no reliable D call. This CDR3 is built from 13 residues. The V and J ends lost 1 base and 6 bases respectively, with 10 bases between them. Per the germline V gene, CDR1 is SGHVS and CDR2 is FNYEAQ. As DNA, the CDR3 is TGTGCCAGCAGCTTAGAAGGTAACTCCGAGCAGTACTTC. It codes for CASSLEGNSEQYF.

This clonotype showed up many times. CDR3 region: CASSQVITDEQFF. CDR3 coding DNA: TGTGCCAGCAGCCAGGTCATCACAGATGAGCAGTTCTTC. J is TRBJ2-1 and V is TRBV7-6; D is unclear. The CDR3 has 13 residues. CDR1 and CDR2 (germline): SGHVS, FNYEAQ. V lost 5 bases and J lost 8, with 13 bases in between. The full variable domain, rest sourced from reference TRBV7-6 and TRBJ2-1, is GAGVSQSPRYKVTKRGQDVALRCDPISGHVSLYWYRQALGQGPEFLTYFNYEAQQDKSGLPNDRFSAERPEGSISTLTIQRTEQRDSAMYRCASSQVITDEQFFGPGTRLTVL.

In this sample, this clonotype turned up many times. The rearrangement joins TRBV12-3 or TRBV12-4 to TRBJ1-1; D is uncertain. The CDR3 consists of 17 residues. Trimming stripped 0 bases from V and 0 bases from J, with 14 bases between. The CDR3 loop is CASSLAWASRMNTEAFF. In nucleotides, the CDR3 is TGTGCCAGCAGTTTAGCCTGGGCCAGCCGGATGAACACTGAAGCTTTCTTT.

This clonotype has a handful of counts. The chain carries TRBV10-3 and TRBJ1-1, with TRBD1 as a possible D gene (5 bases). This CDR3 has 13 residues. Trimming pared 3 bases from V and 6 bases from J, leaving 11 bases between. Germline V gene data show CDR1 as ENHRY and CDR2 as SYGVKD. The CDR3 nucleotides are TGTGCCATCAGTGATGGGGGAACGGCTGAAGCTTTCTTT. Protein product: CAISDGGTAEAFF.

This clonotype was counted between two and nine times. The J gene is TRBJ1-1, the V gene TRBV5-1; tentative D call: TRBD1 (5 bases). CDR1 is SGHRS, CDR2 YFSETQ, per germline. V was shortened by 2 bases and J by 1 base, with 15 bases between the two germline ends. The CDR3 extends over 16 amino acids. CDR3 sequence reads: CASSFHPGLGNTEAFF. The CDR3, as DNA: TGCGCCAGCAGCTTTCACCCGGGACTGGGGAACACTGAAGCTTTCTTT. Using reference TRBV5-1 and TRBJ1-1 for the parts outside the CDR3, the full variable domain is KAGVTQTPRYLIKTRGQQVTLSCSPISGHRSVSWYQQTPGQGLQFLFEYFSETQRNKGNFPGRFSGRQFSNSRSEMNVSTLELGDSALYLCASSFHPGLGNTEAFFGQGTRLTVV.

This clonotype was seen ten or more times. The chain combines TRBV7-9 with TRBJ2-1; maybe TRBD1 (6 bases). The germline V and J ends were trimmed by 1 base and 6 bases, with 10 bases remaining between them. CDR1 is SEHNR and CDR2 is FQNEAQ in the germline V gene (reference sequence). This CDR3 is 14 amino acids long. CDR3 in DNA: TGTGCCAGCAGCTTAGTACAGGGACCCAATGAGCAGTTCTTC. Translating gives CASSLVQGPNEQFF.

This clonotype has only a few counts. V gene TRBV5-1 combines with J gene TRBJ2-1, with D perhaps TRBD1 (5 bases). V lost 4 bases and J 4 bases, leaving 15 bases between the germline ends. The CDR3 has 15 amino acids. Germline CDR1 and CDR2: SGHRS and YFSETQ. CDR3 DNA sequence: TGCGCCAGCAGCCCCCTCGACAGCCTATACAATGAGCAGTTCTTC. Translation: CASSPLDSLYNEQFF.

This clonotype came up a few times. The rearrangement links TRBV7-9 to TRBJ2-3; TRBD2 aligns across 11 bases. Germline CDR1 SEHNR, CDR2 FQNEAQ (reference sequence). There are 16 residues in the CDR3. Trimming cost V 7 bases and J 4 bases; bases outside gene matches: 10. DNA of the CDR3: TGTGCCAGCATCTCACTAGCGGGGGATTTTCCAGATACGCAGTATTTT. Amino acid sequence: CASISLAGDFPDTQYF.

This clonotype was picked up many times. J is TRBJ2-2 and V is TRBV27; D uncertain. Germline V lookup: CDR1 MNHEY, CDR2 SMNVEV (reference sequence). There are 13 residues in the CDR3. V shed 2 bases and J shed 4 bases, with 5 bases lying between them. The CDR3 DNA follows: TGTGCCAGCAGTTTAAGTCGCACCGGGGAGCTGTTTTTT. Protein sequence: CASSLSRTGELFF.

This clonotype has a handful of counts. The chain joins TRBV6-2 or TRBV6-3 to TRBJ2-7; tentative D call: TRBD2 (6 bases). The germline gives CDR1 MNHEY, CDR2 SVGEGT. CDR3 size: 14 residues. V lost 7 bases and J lost 6, with 19 bases in between. In DNA form, the CDR3 reads TGTGCCAGCACCATCAGCCCGGAGGGGTCCGAGCAGTACTTC. This encodes CASTISPEGSEQYF.

V gene TRBV5-1 combines with J gene TRBJ2-7, with D tentatively TRBD1 (6 bases). The germline CDR1 and CDR2 sequences are SGHRS and YFSETQ. This CDR3 region has 13 residues. The V end was cut by 2 bases, the J end by 2 bases, with 8 bases between. CDR3 DNA sequence: TGCGCCAGCAGCTTCGGACAGACCTACGAGCAGTACTTC. It codes for CASSFGQTYEQYF.

The chain employs TRBV5-8 and TRBJ2-7, with TRBD2 matching over 9 bases. Germline CDR1 and CDR2: SGHTS and YDEGEE. V trimming: 4 bases; J trimming: 2 bases; junction bases outside the gene matches: 7. The CDR3 extends over 15 amino acids. The CDR3 sequence: CASSHGLAIAYEQYF. Here the CDR3 DNA reads TGTGCCAGCAGCCATGGACTAGCGATAGCCTACGAGCAGTACTTC.

This clonotype was observed a few times. The chain employs TRBV12-3 or TRBV12-4 and TRBJ2-3; 7 nucleotides align to TRBD2. V shed 8 bases, J shed 5 bases, and the junction held 13 bases outside the gene matches. This CDR3 spans 15 amino acids. The CDR3 spells CASARGASGQDTQYF. DNA for the CDR3: TGTGCCAGCGCTCGTGGGGCTAGCGGTCAAGATACGCAGTATTTT.

This rearrangement joins TRBV19 to TRBJ1-1, with no clear D. Trimming took off 8 bases at V and 3 bases at J, with 13 bases between the two ends. This CDR3 contains 13 residues. The germline CDR1 and CDR2 sequences are LNHDA and SQIVND (reference sequence). The CDR3 DNA reads as TGTGCCAGTGTCGAGGGTTGGTACACTGAAGCTTTCTTT. Translation: CASVEGWYTEAFF.

This clonotype has only a few counts. The V and J genes are TRBV27 and TRBJ1-1; a weak D match, TRBD1 (6 bases). With 4 bases removed from V and 0 bases from J, the gap between germline ends came to 12 bases. CDR3 length: 15 residues. Per germline, CDR1 MNHEY and CDR2 SMNVEV (reference sequence). CDR3 protein: CASSYARGMNTEAFF. For the CDR3, the DNA is TGTGCCAGCAGTTACGCCAGGGGAATGAACACTGAAGCTTTCTTT.

This chain connects TRBV9 to TRBJ2-3, with D possibly being TRBD2 (5 bases). The germline V gene encodes CDR1 SGDLS and CDR2 YYNGEE. This CDR3 contains 15 residues. Trimming took off 4 bases at V and 0 bases at J, with 12 bases between the two ends. CDR3 region: CASSWRSASTDTQYF. The CDR3 DNA sequence: TGTGCCAGCAGCTGGAGGTCCGCGAGCACAGATACGCAGTATTTT.

The rearrangement joins TRBV11-3 to TRBJ2-2; TRBD1 might be the D (7 bases). CDR3 size: 16 residues. Between the trimmed V and J ends, which lost 5 bases and 4 bases, there was a span of 17 bases. Per germline, CDR1 SGHNT and CDR2 YENEEA. CDR3 DNA: TGTGCCAGCAGCACCAGAGGGCAGGGGGGCACCGGGGAGCTGTTTTTT. Translation: CASSTRGQGGTGELFF. The full variable domain, completed using reference TRBV11-3 and TRBJ2-2, is EAGVVQSPRYKIIEKKQPVAFWCNPISGHNTLYWYLQNLGQGPELLIRYENEEAVDDSQLPKDRFSAERLKGVDSTLKIQPAELGDSAVYLCASSTRGQGGTGELFFGEGSRLTVL.

The rearrangement joins TRBV7-9 to TRBJ2-7, with D unresolved. The CDR3 loop spans 13 amino acids. V lost 3 bases, J lost 5 bases, and 11 bases lay in between. The germline CDR1 and CDR2 sequences are SEHNR and FQNEAQ (reference sequence). This chain's CDR3 is CASSLLSGDEQYF. The CDR3, as DNA: TGTGCCAGCAGCTTGCTCTCGGGCGACGAGCAGTACTTC. The whole variable domain, remainder taken from reference TRBV7-9 and TRBJ2-7, is DTGVSQNPRHKITKRGQNVTFRCDPISEHNRLYWYRQTLGQGPEFLTYFQNEAQLEKSRLLSDRFSAERPKGSFSTLEIQRTEQGDSAMYLCASSLLSGDEQYFGPGTRLTVT.

The sample holds many counts of this clonotype. The chain uses TRBV5-1 and TRBJ2-1; tentatively, D is TRBD2 (6 bases). This CDR3 region has 15 residues. V was pared by 7 bases and J by 7 bases, with 21 bases between. CDR1 and CDR2 from the germline V gene are SGHRS and YFSETQ. CDR3 in DNA: TGCGCCAGCCTATCGGGGGAGTTCAGCGATAATGAGCAGTTCTTC. This encodes CASLSGEFSDNEQFF.

This clonotype was seen ten or more times. The V gene is TRBV4-1, the J gene TRBJ1-2; tentatively, D is TRBD1 (6 bases). This CDR3 contains 15 residues. V was shortened by 3 bases and J by 3 bases, with 14 bases between the two germline ends. Germline V CDR1 and CDR2: MGHRA, YSYEKL. CDR3 in DNA: TGCGCCAGCAGCCACCAGGACAGCCCCTACTATGGCTACACCTTC. Its translation: CASSHQDSPYYGYTF.

This clonotype was seen a few times. The chain has TRBV29-1 and TRBJ2-5; tentative D call: TRBD1 (6 bases). Between the trimmed V and J ends, which lost 0 bases and 5 bases, there was a span of 10 bases. Germline V gene data show CDR1 as SQVTM and CDR2 as ANQGSEA. The CDR3 runs to 13 residues. CDR3 loop: CSVEDQGSETQYF. In DNA, the CDR3 is TGCAGCGTTGAAGATCAGGGGTCCGAGACCCAGTACTTC.

This clonotype was seen a few times. The rearrangement uses TRBV4-1 and TRBJ1-1, with D possibly TRBD1 on 5 matching bases. In germline, CDR1 is MGHRA, CDR2 YSYEKL. The CDR3 is 15 residues long. V lost 4 bases to trimming and J lost 1 base, with 13 bases between them. Here the CDR3 DNA reads TGCGCCAGCAGCCCATTTGGGGGACGGAACACTGAAGCTTTCTTT. It codes for CASSPFGGRNTEAFF.

This sequence joins TRBV4-2 and TRBJ1-4; no definite D call. Looked up from germline, CDR1 is LGHNA and CDR2 is YNFKEQ. V shed 1 base and J shed 13 bases, with 13 bases lying between them. This CDR3 has 13 amino acids. This CDR3 is CASSQGGGPLLFF. The CDR3 bases are TGTGCCAGCAGCCAAGGAGGAGGGCCACTACTGTTTTTT.

The rearrangement uses TRBV4-3 and TRBJ1-2; maybe TRBD1 (5 bases). The CDR3 spans 17 residues. V was pared by 0 bases and J by 2 bases, with 16 bases between. The germline V gene encodes CDR1 LGHNA and CDR2 YSLEER. CDR3 DNA: TGCGCCAGCAGCCAAGAGCCCGAGGGGATAGTGAACTATGGCTACACCTTC. This gives the protein CASSQEPEGIVNYGYTF.

The chain joins TRBV7-8 to TRBJ2-1; 9 positions agree with TRBD2. The CDR3 covers 16 residues. V shed 2 bases and J 15 bases; nucleotides not matched to a gene: 17. Germline CDR1 and CDR2: SGHVS and FQNEAQ. This CDR3 reads CASSLQSSGVPGWLFF. The CDR3 coding sequence is TGTGCCAGCAGCTTACAGTCTAGCGGGGTCCCGGGGTGGTTGTTCTTC.

This chain connects TRBV30 to TRBJ2-1, with TRBD1 identical over 7 bases. The CDR3 totals 15 residues. Germline CDR1 GTSNPN, CDR2 SVGIG (reference sequence). Trimming cost V 4 bases and J 4 bases; bases outside gene matches: 10. CDR3 sequence: CAWTRDSAIYNEQFF. In DNA, the CDR3 is TGTGCCTGGACTAGGGACAGCGCTATTTACAATGAGCAGTTCTTC.